This T cell receptor (beta chain) comes out of a study of T cell changes during pregnancy in multiple sclerosis. Here immunoSEQ multiplex PCR was the method, and the copy in TCRdb shows in-frame clones only, minus some. There are some 17,000 clones in the sample; less than 90% occur only once, and roughly a sixth lies in the top ten. From germline, CDR1 is SGHTS and CDR2 YDEGEE. With 3 bases removed from V and 5 bases from J, the gap between germline ends came to 11 bases. This CDR3 spans 13 amino acids. This sequence was found in a female donor in good health, enrolled as a control in a pregnancy study. The sample in question was CD8+ T cells from peripheral blood mononuclear cells, obtained in the third trimester of pregnancy. The rearrangement uses TRBV5-8 and TRBJ1-1; D is unclear. CDR3 loop: CASSSRRWTEAFF. The CDR3 nucleotides read TGTGCCAGCAGCTCGCGCAGGTGGACTGAAGCTTTCTTT.